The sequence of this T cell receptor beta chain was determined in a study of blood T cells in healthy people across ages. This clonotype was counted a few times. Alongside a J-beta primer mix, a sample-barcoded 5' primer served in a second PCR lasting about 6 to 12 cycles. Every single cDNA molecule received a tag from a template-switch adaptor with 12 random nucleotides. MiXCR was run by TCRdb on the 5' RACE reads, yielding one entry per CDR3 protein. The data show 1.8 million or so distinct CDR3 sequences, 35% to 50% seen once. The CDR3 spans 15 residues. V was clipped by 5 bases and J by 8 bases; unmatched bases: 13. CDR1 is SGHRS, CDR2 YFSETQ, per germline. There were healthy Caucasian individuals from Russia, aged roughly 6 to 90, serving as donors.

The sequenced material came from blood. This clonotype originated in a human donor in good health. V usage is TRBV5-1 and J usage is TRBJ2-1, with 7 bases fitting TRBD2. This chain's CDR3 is CASSPPGAGSDEQFF. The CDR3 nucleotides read TGCGCCAGCAGTCCCCCCGGAGCGGGGTCTGATGAGCAGTTCTTC.